Presented here are 18 T cell receptor beta chains from one specimen sequenced in a study of blood T cell repertoires in COVID-19. Profiled with immunoSEQ multiplex PCR; TCRdb holds only in-frame clones, not every one. This sample has around 100,000 clones, with about nine tenths found just once. Sequenced: peripheral blood. These receptor sequences come from a man between 45 and 60 years old with active COVID-19.

This clone showed up just once. The chain joins TRBV6-5 to TRBJ1-5; 7 positions match TRBD1. CDR3 length: 14 amino acids. In germline, CDR1 is MNHEY, CDR2 SVGAGI. V shed 6 bases and J 2 bases; nucleotides not matched to a gene: 4. The CDR3 DNA sequence: TGTGCCAGCAGCCAACAGGGGCGCAATCAGCCCCAGCATTTT. Translated, it gives CASSQQGRNQPQHF.

With respect to this clone: The limits of the CDR3 on the DNA are not certain, so only TCRdb's listed CDR3 is given. The chain uses TRBV19 and TRBJ1-4; the table's D call, TRBD1, was not checked against the DNA. The CDR3 length is 14 residues, termini included. Per germline, CDR1 LNHDA and CDR2 SQIVND (reference sequence). CDR3 residues: CASTSGTGNEKLFF.

This rearrangement joins TRBV18 to TRBJ2-1; perhaps TRBD2 as D (5 bases). In germline, CDR1 is KGHSH, CDR2 LQKENI. This CDR3 contains 16 residues. The V end was cut by 3 bases, the J end by 2 bases, with 14 bases between. CDR3 in amino acids: CASSPPDSVPYNEQFF. For the CDR3, the DNA is TGTGCCAGCTCACCTCCGGACTCCGTCCCCTACAATGAGCAGTTCTTC.

The rearrangement uses TRBV6-5 and TRBJ1-6, with 9 bases fitting TRBD1. CDR1 MNHEY and CDR2 SVGAGI come from the germline V gene. J lost 7 bases, V lost 5 bases, and 3 bases had no gene match. This CDR3 comprises 14 residues. The CDR3 DNA reads TGTGCCAGCAGTCGCGGGACAGGGAATTCACCCCTCCACTTT. It specifies CASSRGTGNSPLHF.

This chain uses TRBV5-1 with TRBJ2-2; 8 positions match TRBD2. The CDR3 covers 16 residues. Germline values: CDR1 SGHRS, CDR2 YFSETQ. The V gene end was trimmed by 2 bases and the J gene end by 7 bases; junction bases not matched to a gene: 10. CDR3 sequence: CASSFERGLGGGELFF. The CDR3 DNA is TGCGCCAGCAGCTTTGAAAGGGGACTAGGTGGCGGGGAGCTGTTTTTT.

The chain is built from TRBV7-2 and TRBJ2-1, with 8 bases lining up with TRBD2. V lost 1 base and J lost 3; bases outside the gene matches: 8. The germline V gene encodes CDR1 SGHTA and CDR2 FQGNSA. The CDR3 runs to 17 residues. The CDR3 protein is CASSLESGGALYNEQFF. As DNA, the CDR3 is TGTGCCAGCAGCTTAGAATCGGGGGGGGCTCTCTACAATGAGCAGTTCTTC.

The chain carries TRBV2 and TRBJ2-3; no definite D call. The CDR3 is 16 amino acids. V shed 5 bases and J shed 2 bases, with 17 bases lying between them. The germline V gene encodes CDR1 SNHLY and CDR2 FYNNEI. The CDR3 sequence is CASSPQGGVPTDTQYF. CDR3 DNA sequence: TGTGCCAGCAGTCCACAAGGCGGAGTGCCCACAGATACGCAGTATTTT.

The chain links TRBV4-1 to TRBJ1-5; TRBD1 agrees at 11 bases. Germline V gene lookup returns CDR1 MGHRA and CDR2 YSYEKL. J was trimmed by 7 bases and V by 0 bases; bases with no gene match: 2. The CDR3 covers 15 residues. The CDR3 protein is CASSQERTGGQPQHF. In DNA, the CDR3 is TGCGCCAGCAGCCAAGAGAGGACAGGGGGCCAGCCCCAGCATTTT.

The CDR3 DNA is TGTGCCAGCTCACCCGACACTAGCGGGGGGAAAGAGACCCAGTACTTC. Translation: CASSPDTSGGKETQYF. The J gene is TRBJ2-5, the V gene TRBV18, with TRBD2 matching over 12 bases. Trimming cost V 3 bases and J 3 bases; bases outside gene matches: 5. In germline, CDR1 is KGHSH, CDR2 LQKENI. The CDR3 has 16 residues.

V usage is TRBV6-5 and J usage is TRBJ1-1, with D unresolved. The CDR3 extends over 13 amino acids. The germline CDR1 and CDR2 sequences are MNHEY and SVGAGI. Trimming took off 7 bases at V and 6 bases at J, with 15 bases between the two ends. The CDR3 DNA follows: TGTGCCAGCATGCGGACGGGAAGTCCTGAAGCTTTCTTT. Its translation: CASMRTGSPEAFF.

This chain joins TRBV5-1 and TRBJ2-3, with a possible D match to TRBD2 (6 bases). CDR1 is SGHRS and CDR2 is YFSETQ in the germline V gene. This CDR3 has 17 amino acids. The V gene lost 3 bases and the J gene lost 3 bases, with 20 bases spanning the gap. CDR3 bases: TGCGCCAGCAGCTCGACCCCGGGACTGAGGGTAACAGATACGCAGTATTTT. It specifies CASSSTPGLRVTDTQYF.

J is TRBJ2-2 and V is TRBV6-6, with 7 bases that match TRBD2. CDR3 size: 15 residues. Looked up from germline, CDR1 is MNHNY and CDR2 is SVGAGI (reference sequence). The trim removed 6 bases at V and 5 bases at J, leaving 9 bases unmatched. The CDR3 nucleotides are TGTGCCAGCAGGTCGGGCGGGAGCGAAACCGGGGAGCTGTTTTTT. Its protein product is CASRSGGSETGELFF.

A single count supports this clone. The chain carries TRBV25-1 and TRBJ2-1; tentative D call: TRBD1 (7 bases). CDR1 is MGHDK and CDR2 is SYGVNS in the germline V gene. The CDR3 extends over 13 amino acids. Trimming removed 3 bases from V and 8 bases from J, with 11 bases in between. The CDR3 is CASSEAGGHEQFF. The CDR3 nucleotides are TGTGCCAGCAGTGAGGCAGGGGGGCATGAGCAGTTCTTC.

This clone appeared a single time. The CDR3 region is CASSPQTWNTGELFF. As DNA, the CDR3 is TGTGCCAGCAGTCCCCAGACATGGAACACCGGGGAGCTGTTTTTT. The chain couples TRBV6-5 to TRBJ2-2; D unresolved. This CDR3 contains 15 residues. Between the trimmed V and J ends, which lost 5 bases and 1 base, there was a span of 11 bases. Germline loops: CDR1 MNHEY, CDR2 SVGAGI.

The V and J genes are TRBV27 and TRBJ1-5; D remains unclear. V dropped 2 bases and J dropped 0 bases, with 5 bases sitting between them. This CDR3 has 14 amino acids. The germline CDR1 and CDR2 sequences are MNHEY and SMNVEV (reference sequence). CDR3 coding DNA: TGTGCCAGCAGTTTAGAGGGTAGCAATCAGCCCCAGCATTTT. Protein product: CASSLEGSNQPQHF.

The rearrangement joins TRBV5-4 to TRBJ1-1; D call uncertain. The CDR3 totals 14 residues. The germline V gene has CDR1 SGHNT and CDR2 YYREEE (reference sequence). Trimming took off 4 bases at V and 2 bases at J, with 12 bases between the two ends. The CDR3: CASSIGEGNTEAFF. In DNA, the CDR3 is TGTGCCAGCAGCATTGGTGAGGGTAACACTGAAGCTTTCTTT. Together with reference TRBV5-4 and TRBJ1-1, the CDR3 gives the full variable domain: ETGVTQSPTHLIKTRGQQVTLRCSSQSGHNTVSWYQQALGQGPQFIFQYYREEENGRGNFPPRFSGLQFPNYSSELNVNALELDDSALYLCASSIGEGNTEAFFGQGTRLTVV.

V and J are TRBV11-2 and TRBJ1-4; 9 nucleotides align to TRBD1. The CDR3 loop spans 15 amino acids. Germline V lookup: CDR1 SGHAT, CDR2 FQNNGV. Trimming took 2 bases from V and 7 from J; bases not matched to a gene: 5. The CDR3 bases are TGTGCCAGCAGCTTACGACAGGGGGAAGGTGAAAAACTGTTTTTT. Its protein is CASSLRQGEGEKLFF. The whole variable domain, filled in from reference TRBV11-2 and TRBJ1-4, reads EAGVAQSPRYKIIEKRQSVAFWCNPISGHATLYWYQQILGQGPKLLIQFQNNGVVDDSQLPKDRFSAERLKGVDSTLKIQPAKLEDSAVYLCASSLRQGEGEKLFFGSGTQLSVL.

The chain employs TRBV10-2 and TRBJ2-3; 15 bases map to TRBD2. Per the germline V gene, CDR1 is WSHSY and CDR2 is SAAADI. V shed 6 bases and J 5 bases; nucleotides not matched to a gene: 3. This CDR3 is 15 amino acids long. The CDR3 loop is CASRGLAGGVDTQYF. As DNA, the CDR3 is TGCGCCAGCAGGGGACTAGCGGGAGGAGTAGATACGCAGTATTTT.